The clone carrying this TCR beta chain was seen at least ten times. The data are from a study of regulatory T cells in long-lasting Graves disease. The germline V gene has CDR1 SGHAT and CDR2 FQNNGV. This CDR3 comprises 15 residues. V lost 4 bases and J lost 3, with 15 bases in between. With iRepertoire HTBI primers and Arm-PCR of CDR3 regions, TCR beta libraries were built. Via MiXCR, TCRdb re-called the multiplex PCR reads, giving one row per CDR3 protein. Here the sample spans about 340,000 distinct CDR3 sequences, about 19% being singletons. This sample's time point: persistent/refractory GD, antithyroid drugs over 5 years with positive TRAb. PBMC-extracted RNA yielded the TCR library.

The receptor comes from a female donor with Graves disease. The chain joins TRBV11-2 to TRBJ1-1; the D is unclear. The sequences come from peripheral blood mononuclear cells (PBMCs), collected when the disease was refractory, from a patient treated with antithyroid drugs. CDR3 sequence: CASSSPFPRHTEAFF. The CDR3 bases are TGTGCCAGCAGCTCCCCCTTCCCGAGGCACACTGAAGCTTTCTTT.